The next 2 T cell receptor beta chains were all read from a single sample in a study of blood T cells in healthy people across ages. Together with a sample-barcoded 5' primer, a J-beta primer mix was included in a second PCR lasting roughly 6 to 12 cycles. MiXCR, run by TCRdb on the 5' RACE reads, gives a single entry per CDR3 protein. The sample has hundreds of thousands of distinct CDR3 sequences; roughly three fifths are singletons. The sequencing input was blood. Receptors originate from a man in his forties in good health.

V is TRBV5-1 and J is TRBJ2-5; 8 positions agree with TRBD1. CDR1 and CDR2 (germline): SGHRS, YFSETQ. J was trimmed by 5 bases and V by 0 bases; bases with no gene match: 6. This CDR3 spans 15 amino acids. The CDR3 reads CASSLVPGGTETQYF. In DNA form, the CDR3 reads TGCGCCAGCAGCTTGGTGCCAGGGGGCACGGAGACCCAGTACTTC.

The gene calls are TRBV12-3 or TRBV12-4 and TRBJ2-4, with D possibly matching TRBD2 (5 bases). The J call may be incorrect, as the DNA end agrees better with TRBJ2-7. The CDR3 is made up of 12 amino acids. In DNA form, the CDR3 reads TGTGCCAGCAGTTTCAGAGGGAGCGAGCAGTACTTC. Its protein is CASSFRGSEQYF.